In its sample, the clone carrying this TCR beta chain was seen a few times. Its matching antigen is unknown. Between the trimmed V and J ends, which lost 0 bases and 7 bases, there was a span of 12 bases. There are 14 residues in the CDR3. The germline CDR1 and CDR2 sequences are LGHDT and YNNKEL (reference sequence). These data are taken from a study of T cells after yellow fever vaccination. General study findings and limits: Within FACS-sorted repertoires, abundant clonotypes contaminating from the bulk population could be present.

A 5'RACE template-switching step, the method used to make TCR cDNA, added a universal primer site and UMIs. TCRdb re-analysed the 5' RACE reads in MiXCR, keeping a single row per CDR3 protein. The data show under 700,000 distinct CDR3 sequences, less than 20% seen once. The sequenced sample was PBMCs, obtained around 5 days after the first yellow fever vaccination. The TCR was taken from a young man who received the YFV17D yellow fever vaccine. The rearrangement links TRBV3-1 to TRBJ2-5; no clear D gene. CDR3: CASSQDPLSRTQYF. The CDR3 DNA sequence: TGTGCCAGCAGCCAAGATCCTCTCTCGCGGACCCAGTACTTC.